This T cell receptor (beta chain) was recorded in a study of CD8+ T cells in alopecia areata. This clone showed up just once. As the sequencing template, cDNA was produced by extracting RNA and reverse transcribing it. Clones were read by immunoSEQ multiplex PCR, and TCRdb kept only the in-frame ones, dropping some. The data show tens of thousands of clones, roughly 80% seen once. The CDR3 sequence is 16 residues long. The V and J ends lost 1 base and 0 bases respectively, with 10 bases between them. Germline CDR1 SGHVS, CDR2 FQNEAQ. Sequences were obtained from NKG2D-low CD8+ T cells sorted from blood. The clonotype originates from a human donor with alopecia areata. The chain recombines TRBV7-8 with TRBJ2-1; D unclear. The CDR3 nucleotides are TGTGCCAGCAGCTTAGGTGTGTGGGGCTCCTACAATGAGCAGTTCTTC. Its translation is CASSLGVWGSYNEQFF.